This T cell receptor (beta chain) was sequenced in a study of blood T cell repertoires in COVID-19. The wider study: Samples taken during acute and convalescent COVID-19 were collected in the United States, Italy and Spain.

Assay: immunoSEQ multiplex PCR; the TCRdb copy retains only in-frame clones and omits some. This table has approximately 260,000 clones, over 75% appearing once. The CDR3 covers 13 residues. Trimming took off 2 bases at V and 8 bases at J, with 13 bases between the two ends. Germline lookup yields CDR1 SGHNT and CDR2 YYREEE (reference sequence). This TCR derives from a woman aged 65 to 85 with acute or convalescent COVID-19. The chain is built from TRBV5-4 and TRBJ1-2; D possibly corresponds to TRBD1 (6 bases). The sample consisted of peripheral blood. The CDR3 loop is CASSFSGTNGYTF. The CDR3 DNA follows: TGTGCCAGCAGCTTCTCCGGGACAAACGGCTACACCTTC.